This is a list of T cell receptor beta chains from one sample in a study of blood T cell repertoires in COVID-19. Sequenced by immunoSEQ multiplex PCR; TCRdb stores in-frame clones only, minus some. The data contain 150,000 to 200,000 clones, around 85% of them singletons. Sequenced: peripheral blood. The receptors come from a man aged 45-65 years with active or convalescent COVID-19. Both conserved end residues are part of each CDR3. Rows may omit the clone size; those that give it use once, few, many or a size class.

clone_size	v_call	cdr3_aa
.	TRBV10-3	CATRDREGGYTF
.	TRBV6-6	CASSARQGLSNQPQHF
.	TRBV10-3	CAAGPDRAGNEQFF
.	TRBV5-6	CASSRLTDTYNEQFF
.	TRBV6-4	CAGKAGGPQGDTQYF
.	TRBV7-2	CASSLQGYTEAFF
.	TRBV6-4	CASSETGNSPLHF
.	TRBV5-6	CASSKTGSGNQPQHF
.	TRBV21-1	CASTRTWGGGPYEQYF
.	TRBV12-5	CASGPLSGGPYEQYF
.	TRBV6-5	CASRVIQGGSYEQYF
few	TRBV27	CASSTPSGGNLYEQYF
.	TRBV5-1	CASSLSGSRGADTQYF
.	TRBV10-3	CAIRPSTATDTQYF
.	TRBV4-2	CASSQAPTSSNTGELFF
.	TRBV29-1	CSVRETGTRAEAFF
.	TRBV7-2	CASSLRPGEKLFF
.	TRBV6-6	CASSYPQETQYF
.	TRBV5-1	CASSAGQRTYEQYF
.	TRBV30	CAWSVRSEQFF
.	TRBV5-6	CASSLSSGYTF
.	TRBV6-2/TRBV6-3	CASSWTGPVTEAFF
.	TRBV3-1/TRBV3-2	CASSPSSNTEAFF
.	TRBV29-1	CSGFTGDSYEQYF
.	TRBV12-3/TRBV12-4	CASDRQAEAFF
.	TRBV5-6	CASSSGLVGQYF
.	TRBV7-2	CASSPYRNTEAFF
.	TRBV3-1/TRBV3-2	CASTSGRLHEQYF
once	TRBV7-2	CASSLAGSGISNEQFF
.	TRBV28	CASNEGLAGGNNEQFF
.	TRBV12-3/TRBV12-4	CASSYRDTSEAFF